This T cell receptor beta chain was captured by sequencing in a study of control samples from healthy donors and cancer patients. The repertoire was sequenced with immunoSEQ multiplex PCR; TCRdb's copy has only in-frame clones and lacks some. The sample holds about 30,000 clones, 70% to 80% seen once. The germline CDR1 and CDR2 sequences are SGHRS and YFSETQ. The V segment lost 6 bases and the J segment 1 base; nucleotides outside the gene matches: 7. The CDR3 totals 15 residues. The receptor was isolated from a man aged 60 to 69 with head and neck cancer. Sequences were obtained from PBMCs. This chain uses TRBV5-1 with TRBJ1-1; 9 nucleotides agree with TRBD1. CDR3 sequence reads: CASKVHRGQNTEAFF. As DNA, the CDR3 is TGCGCCAGCAAAGTGCACAGGGGGCAGAACACTGAAGCTTTCTTT.